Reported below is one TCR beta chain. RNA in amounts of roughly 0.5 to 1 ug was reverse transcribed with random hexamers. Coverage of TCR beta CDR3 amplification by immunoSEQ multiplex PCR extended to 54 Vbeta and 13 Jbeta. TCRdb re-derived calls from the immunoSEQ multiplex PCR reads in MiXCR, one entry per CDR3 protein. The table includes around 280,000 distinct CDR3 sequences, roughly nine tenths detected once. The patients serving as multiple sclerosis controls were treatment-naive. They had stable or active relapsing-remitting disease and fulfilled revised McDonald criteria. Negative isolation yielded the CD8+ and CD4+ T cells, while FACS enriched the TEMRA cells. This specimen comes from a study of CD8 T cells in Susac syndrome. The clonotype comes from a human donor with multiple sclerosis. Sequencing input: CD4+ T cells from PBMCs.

This chain's CDR3 is CSVEIDGRHPYNEQFF. CDR3 in DNA: TGCAGCGTTGAGATCGATGGGCGACACCCCTACAATGAGCAGTTCTTC. The chain uses TRBV29-1 and TRBJ2-1; D is unclear. The CDR3 runs to 16 residues. Looked up from germline, CDR1 is SQVTM and CDR2 is ANQGSEA. V lost 3 bases to trimming and J lost 2 bases, with 17 bases between them.